What follows is one TCR beta chain and its context. Some clones are missing from TCRdb's copy, which holds only in-frame ones; the method was immunoSEQ multiplex PCR. The sample consists of 290,000 or so clones, about 82% of them appearing once. This sample is part of a study of blood T cell repertoires in COVID-19. About the study: Nucleic acid was either cDNA or gDNA, and it came from T cells, B-cell-depleted T cells, or PBMCs.

Deletions cut 1 base from V and 1 base from J, with 5 bases between. Per the germline V gene, CDR1 is SEHNR and CDR2 is FQNEAQ (reference sequence). The CDR3 extends over 13 amino acids. This receptor was identified in a man aged 50-60 years with active or convalescent COVID-19. The sequencing input was peripheral blood. The chain uses TRBV7-9 and TRBJ2-7; no reliable D call. The CDR3 spells CASSLDGSYEQYF. CDR3 sequence (DNA): TGTGCCAGCAGCTTAGACGGGTCCTACGAGCAGTACTTC.